This TCR beta chain was profiled in a study of T-cell memory formation after mild COVID-19. On the study more broadly: Clusters of TCRs were largely donor specific.

This clonotype has just a few counts. MiXCR, applied by TCRdb to the 5' RACE reads, yields one record per CDR3 protein. The repertoire has about 440,000 distinct CDR3 sequences, roughly 20% of them found once; the top ten carry 8.4%. The specimen sequenced was PBMCs or a T cell subset sorted from them (not recorded which). The sequence was obtained from an adult woman who had mild COVID-19 (a few samples of this study predate the infection). Cell type and time point are not known.

The CDR3 region is CASSLGDSQEYF. In nucleotides, the CDR3 is TGTGCCAGCAGCTTGGGGGACAGCCAAGAGTACTTC. This sequence joins TRBV5-5 and TRBJ2-7; 7 nucleotides line up with TRBD1. Germline V gene sequence: CDR1 SGHKS, CDR2 YYEKEE (reference sequence). The CDR3 is 12 residues long. Trimming at V came to 0 bases and at J to 11 bases, leaving 5 bases not matched to a gene.